The present T cell receptor (beta chain) was sequenced within a study of T cell changes during pregnancy in multiple sclerosis. Germline values: CDR1 SGHDN, CDR2 FVKESK. The CDR3 extends over 15 amino acids. Trimming stripped 1 base from V and 9 bases from J, with 19 bases between. The method was immunoSEQ multiplex PCR; TCRdb's version includes in-frame clones alone and lacks a portion of them. Among roughly 88,000 clones, roughly 90% were seen once, and the ten largest hold approximately 1.4%. The receptor was derived from a female donor with multiple sclerosis, enrolled in a pregnancy study. Material: peripheral blood, obtained in the first trimester of pregnancy. The rearrangement links TRBV14 to TRBJ2-7; a weak D match, TRBD2 (5 bases). The CDR3 protein is CASSQAGSGRGWQYF. The CDR3 DNA reads as TGTGCCAGCAGCCAAGCGGGTTCCGGGCGAGGGTGGCAGTACTTC.